This is a list of T cell receptor beta chains from one sample in a study of Ad26.COV2.S vaccination and SARS-CoV-2 variants. Clones were sequenced by immunoSEQ multiplex PCR, and TCRdb holds only the in-frame ones, with some missing. Of 300,000 to 350,000 clones in the sample, 90% were seen once. The sequencing used peripheral blood, collected in a trial of Ad26.COV2.S vaccine versus placebo. The receptors shown here come from a person aged 18-60 years who received the Ad26.COV2.S COVID-19 vaccine or a placebo. CDR3s leave out the opening cysteine and the closing phenylalanine or tryptophan. Each record gives: CDR3 protein, V gene, J gene.

CDR3aa: ASSIADSYEQY
v_gene: TRBV19
j_gene: TRBJ2-7

CDR3aa: ASSSRGTVNEQF
v_gene: TRBV5-1
j_gene: TRBJ2-1

CDR3aa: ASSIDPAGGSYNEQF
v_gene: TRBV19
j_gene: TRBJ2-1

CDR3aa: ASSFREGAGTGELF
v_gene: TRBV4-1
j_gene: TRBJ2-2

CDR3aa: ASSLVTGGNGYT
v_gene: TRBV5-4
j_gene: TRBJ1-2

CDR3aa: ASSEGLGDLNTEAF
v_gene: TRBV6-1
j_gene: TRBJ1-1

CDR3aa: ASSPTGELF
v_gene: TRBV18
j_gene: TRBJ2-2

CDR3aa: ASSAPLAGEETQY
v_gene: TRBV7-9
j_gene: TRBJ2-5

CDR3aa: ASSSWTVGAF
v_gene: TRBV5-5
j_gene: TRBJ1-1

CDR3aa: ASSFIGTKNTEAF
v_gene: TRBV28
j_gene: TRBJ1-1

CDR3aa: ASSYGESGELF
v_gene: TRBV6-5
j_gene: TRBJ2-2

CDR3aa: ASSLDRGAHNYGYT
v_gene: TRBV7-2
j_gene: TRBJ1-2

CDR3aa: ASSLRGQGPDTQY
v_gene: TRBV5-1
j_gene: TRBJ2-3

CDR3aa: ASSLGQGNEQF
v_gene: TRBV27
j_gene: TRBJ2-1

CDR3aa: ASSLWVSSGNTEAF
v_gene: TRBV5-1
j_gene: TRBJ1-1

CDR3aa: ASTGEGNTEAF
v_gene: TRBV2
j_gene: TRBJ1-1

CDR3aa: ASSYWEGNTEAF
v_gene: TRBV6-2/TRBV6-3
j_gene: TRBJ1-1

CDR3aa: ASSLDLTSGSWNEQF
v_gene: TRBV11-3
j_gene: TRBJ2-1

CDR3aa: ASRGTADSGNTIY
v_gene: TRBV5-1
j_gene: TRBJ1-3

CDR3aa: ASSEWGAEEY
v_gene: TRBV6-1
j_gene: TRBJ2-7

CDR3aa: ASSSQPANYGYT
v_gene: TRBV5-4
j_gene: TRBJ1-2

CDR3aa: ASSLGPNTEAF
v_gene: TRBV12-3/TRBV12-4
j_gene: TRBJ1-1

CDR3aa: ASSGSGGWNEQY
v_gene: TRBV6-2/TRBV6-3
j_gene: TRBJ2-7

CDR3aa: ASSPSSAGGLNEQF
v_gene: TRBV7-9
j_gene: TRBJ2-1

CDR3aa: ASSGSGSGLAYNEQF
v_gene: TRBV6-1
j_gene: TRBJ2-1

CDR3aa: ASSQTVHTQY
v_gene: TRBV14
j_gene: TRBJ2-3

CDR3aa: ATSGTRDTQY
v_gene: TRBV15
j_gene: TRBJ2-3

CDR3aa: ASCPANGNQPQH
v_gene: TRBV6-2/TRBV6-3
j_gene: TRBJ1-5